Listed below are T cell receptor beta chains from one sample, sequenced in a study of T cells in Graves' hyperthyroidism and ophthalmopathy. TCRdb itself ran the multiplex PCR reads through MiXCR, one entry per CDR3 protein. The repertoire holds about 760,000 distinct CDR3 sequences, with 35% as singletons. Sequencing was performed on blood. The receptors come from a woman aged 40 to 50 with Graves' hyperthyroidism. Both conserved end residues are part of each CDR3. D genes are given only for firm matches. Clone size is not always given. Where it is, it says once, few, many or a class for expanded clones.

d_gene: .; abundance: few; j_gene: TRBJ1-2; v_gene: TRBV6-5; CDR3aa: CASSEQGVYGYTF; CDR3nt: TGTGCCAGCAGCGAACAAGGGGTATATGGCTACACCTTC
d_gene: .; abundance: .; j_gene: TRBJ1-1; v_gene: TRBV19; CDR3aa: CASSITGLGTGAFF; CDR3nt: TGTGCCAGTAGTATCACAGGTTTGGGCACTGGAGCTTTCTTT
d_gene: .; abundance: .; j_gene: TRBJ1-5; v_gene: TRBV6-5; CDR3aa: CAISYEGTRQPQHF; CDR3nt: TGTGCCATCAGTTACGAAGGGACAAGACAGCCCCAGCATTTT
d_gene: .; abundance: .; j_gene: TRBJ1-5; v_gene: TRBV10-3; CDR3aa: CAITRGSRGEGQPQHF; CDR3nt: TGTGCCATCACTCGAGGCTCCAGAGGGGAGGGTCAGCCCCAGCATTTT
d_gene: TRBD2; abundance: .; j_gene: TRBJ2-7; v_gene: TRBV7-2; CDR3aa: CVSSLRTSETYEQYF; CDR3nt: TGTGTCAGCAGCTTAAGGACTAGCGAAACCTACGAGCAGTACTTC
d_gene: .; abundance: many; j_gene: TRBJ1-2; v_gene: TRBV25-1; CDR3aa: CASSPSGENYGYTF; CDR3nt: TGTGCCAGCTCCCCAAGCGGTGAAAACTATGGCTACACCTTC
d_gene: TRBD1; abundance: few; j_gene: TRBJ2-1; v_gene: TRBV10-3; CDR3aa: CAISEPGQVGEQFF; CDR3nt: TGTGCCATCAGTGAGCCCGGACAGGTCGGTGAGCAGTTCTTC
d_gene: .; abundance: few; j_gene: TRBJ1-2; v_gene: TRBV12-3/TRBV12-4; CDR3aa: CASSPLGGPLWGYTF; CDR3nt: TGTGCCAGCAGTCCATTAGGAGGGCCCCTTTGGGGCTACACCTTC
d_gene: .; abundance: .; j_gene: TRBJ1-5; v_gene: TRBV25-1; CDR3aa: CASRQQNNQPQHF; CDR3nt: TGTGCCAGCAGACAACAGAACAATCAGCCCCAGCATTTT
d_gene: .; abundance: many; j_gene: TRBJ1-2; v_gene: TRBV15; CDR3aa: CATSREGASGYGYTF; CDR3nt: TGTGCCACCAGCAGAGAGGGAGCCTCGGGCTATGGCTACACCTTC
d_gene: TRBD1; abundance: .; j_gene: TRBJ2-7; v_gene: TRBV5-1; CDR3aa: CASSLDGAGGEQYF; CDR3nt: TGCGCCAGCAGCTTGGATGGGGCAGGGGGCGAGCAGTACTTC
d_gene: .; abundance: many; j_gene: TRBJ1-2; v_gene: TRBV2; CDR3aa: CASSEDRGYGYTF; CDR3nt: TGTGCCAGCAGTGAAGACAGAGGCTATGGCTACACCTTC
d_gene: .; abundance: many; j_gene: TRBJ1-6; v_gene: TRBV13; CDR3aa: CASSLASNSPLHF; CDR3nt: TGTGCCAGCAGCTTAGCTTCCAATTCACCCCTCCACTTT
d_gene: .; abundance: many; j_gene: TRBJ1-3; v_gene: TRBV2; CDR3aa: CASSEVATRSGNTIYF; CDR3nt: TGTGCCAGCAGTGAAGTAGCGACCCGCTCTGGAAACACCATATATTTT
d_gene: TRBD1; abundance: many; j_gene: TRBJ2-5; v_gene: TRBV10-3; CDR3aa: CAISGQGWEETQYF; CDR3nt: TGTGCCATCAGTGGACAGGGGTGGGAAGAGACCCAGTACTTC
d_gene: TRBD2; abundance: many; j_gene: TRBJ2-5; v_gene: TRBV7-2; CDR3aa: CASSSLAGGPQETQYF; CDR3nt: TGTGCCAGCAGCTCCCTGGCGGGGGGCCCTCAAGAGACCCAGTACTTC